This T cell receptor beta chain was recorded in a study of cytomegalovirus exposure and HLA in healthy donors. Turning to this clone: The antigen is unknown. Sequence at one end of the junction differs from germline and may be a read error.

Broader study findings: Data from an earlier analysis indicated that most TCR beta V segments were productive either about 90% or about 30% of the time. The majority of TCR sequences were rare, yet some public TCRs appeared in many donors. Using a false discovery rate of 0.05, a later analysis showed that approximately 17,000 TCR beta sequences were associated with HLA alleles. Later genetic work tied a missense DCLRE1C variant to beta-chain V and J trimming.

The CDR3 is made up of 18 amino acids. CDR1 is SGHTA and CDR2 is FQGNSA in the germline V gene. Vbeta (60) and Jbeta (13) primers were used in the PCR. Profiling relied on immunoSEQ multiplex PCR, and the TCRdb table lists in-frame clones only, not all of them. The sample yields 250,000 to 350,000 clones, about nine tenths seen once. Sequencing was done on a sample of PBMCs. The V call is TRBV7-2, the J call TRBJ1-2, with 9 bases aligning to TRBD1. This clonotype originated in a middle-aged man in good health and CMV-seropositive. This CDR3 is CANSLGGQGTGNHYGYTF. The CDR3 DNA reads TGTGCCAACAGCTTAGGGGGTCAGGGGACAGGGAATCACTATGGCTACACCTTC.